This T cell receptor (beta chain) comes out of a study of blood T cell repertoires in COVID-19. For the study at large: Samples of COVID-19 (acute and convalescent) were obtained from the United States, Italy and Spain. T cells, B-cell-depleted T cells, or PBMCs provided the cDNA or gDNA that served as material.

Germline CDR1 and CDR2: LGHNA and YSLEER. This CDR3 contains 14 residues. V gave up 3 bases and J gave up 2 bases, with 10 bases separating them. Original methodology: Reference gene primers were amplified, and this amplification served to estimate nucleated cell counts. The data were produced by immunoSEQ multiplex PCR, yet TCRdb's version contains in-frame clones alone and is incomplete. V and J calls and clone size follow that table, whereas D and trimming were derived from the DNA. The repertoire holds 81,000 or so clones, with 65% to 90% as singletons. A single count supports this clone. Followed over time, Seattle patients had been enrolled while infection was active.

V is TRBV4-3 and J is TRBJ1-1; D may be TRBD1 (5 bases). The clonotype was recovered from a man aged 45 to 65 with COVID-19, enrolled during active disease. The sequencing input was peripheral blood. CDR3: CASSQVTGNTEAFF. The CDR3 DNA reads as TGCGCCAGCAGCCAGGTAACAGGTAACACTGAAGCTTTCTTT.